This is a list of T cell receptor beta chains from one sample in a study of T cells in Graves' hyperthyroidism and ophthalmopathy. TCRdb passed the multiplex PCR reads through MiXCR, listing each CDR3 protein once. The sample shows fewer than 200,000 distinct CDR3 sequences, about 18% of them seen only once. The sequenced sample was blood. Every receptor here comes from a woman between 45 and 60 years old with Graves' hyperthyroidism. Each CDR3 is given with its conserved first and last residue. The D gene is left open where the match is weak. Clone sizes are given selectively: once, few, many, or a class where the clone is expanded.

D gene	V gene	clone size	J gene	CDR3 DNA	CDR3 protein
TRBD1	TRBV19	many	TRBJ2-7	TGTGCCAGTAGTATAGCCGGGACAGGCTCCTACGAGCAGTACTTC	CASSIAGTGSYEQYF
NA	TRBV20-1	many	TRBJ2-3	TGCAGTGCCCTAGACACAAGCACAGATACGCAGTATTTT	CSALDTSTDTQYF
NA	TRBV5-1	many	TRBJ2-2	TGCGCCAGCAGCTTGGGACATGAGGTTGGCGGGGAGCTGTTTTTT	CASSLGHEVGGELFF
NA	TRBV5-1	many	TRBJ1-5	TGCGCCAGCAGCTTGGGGGGGCAGATCAATCAGCCCCAGCATTTT	CASSLGGQINQPQHF
NA	TRBV28	many	TRBJ2-3	TGTGCCAGCAGAGGGGGTACTTCTAGCACAGATACGCAGTATTTT	CASRGGTSSTDTQYF
TRBD2	TRBV3-1	many	TRBJ2-3	TGTGCCAGCAGCCAAGTCGGGGGGAGAGATACGCAGTATTTT	CASSQVGGRDTQYF
TRBD2	TRBV29-1	NA	TRBJ2-4	TGCAGCGTTGAAGAAGGCCTAGCGGGAGCCAAAAACATTCAGTACTTC	CSVEEGLAGAKNIQYF
NA	TRBV6-1	many	TRBJ1-5	TGTGCCAGTGATACAGGGATGCATCGGCCCCAGCATTTT	CASDTGMHRPQHF
NA	TRBV28	NA	TRBJ2-1	TGTGCCAGCAGTTTCGGGACCCGCACCAATGAGCAGTTCTTC	CASSFGTRTNEQFF
NA	TRBV9	many	TRBJ2-1	TGTGCCAGCAGCGTAGAGGATTGGGACTTAAGCTCCTACAATGAGCAGTTCTTC	CASSVEDWDLSSYNEQFF
TRBD2	TRBV4-1	NA	TRBJ2-5	TGCGCCAGCAGCCAAGACGCCAGTGGGGCGGGGGAAGAGACCCAGTACTTC	CASSQDASGAGEETQYF
NA	TRBV29-1	NA	TRBJ1-4	TGCAGCGTTGCCGTCTCATGGGATGAAAAACTGTTTTTT	CSVAVSWDEKLFF
NA	TRBV30	NA	TRBJ2-5	TGTGCCTGGAGTGGGGCAGGAGAGACCCAGTACTTC	CAWSGAGETQYF
NA	TRBV29-1	few	TRBJ1-1	TGCAGCGTTTACCCAGGGGTGGGCACTGAAGCTTTCTTT	CSVYPGVGTEAFF
NA	TRBV28	many	TRBJ2-1	TGTGCCAGCAGTAGGGTTAACAATGAGCAGTTCTTC	CASSRVNNEQFF
NA	TRBV18	many	TRBJ1-1	TGTGCCAGCTCCCAGGTTGGAACTGAAGCTTTCTTT	CASSQVGTEAFF
TRBD1	TRBV7-9	many	TRBJ1-2	TGTGCCAGCAGCTTAGCGGGTAGGGGACAGACCTATGGCTACACCTTC	CASSLAGRGQTYGYTF
NA	TRBV18	many	TRBJ2-3	TGTGCCAGCTCACCTACGGGTGTCACAGGCCCCAAAGGAATTGATACGCAGTATTTT	CASSPTGVTGPKGIDTQYF
NA	TRBV6-2/TRBV6-3	NA	TRBJ1-1	TGTGCCAGCAGTAGACCAGGGCGGGGAGCTTTCTTT	CASSRPGRGAFF
NA	TRBV19	many	TRBJ1-2	TGTGCCTCAGCCTTTTACTATGGCTACACCTTC	CASAFYYGYTF
TRBD1	TRBV7-8	NA	TRBJ1-1	TGTGCCAGCAGCCCCGACAGAGGACAGGGATACACTGAAGCTTTCTTT	CASSPDRGQGYTEAFF
NA	TRBV7-2	many	TRBJ2-7	TGTGCCAGCAGCTGGGACGGCTACGAGCAGTACTTC	CASSWDGYEQYF
NA	TRBV3-1	many	TRBJ2-3	TGTGCCAGCAGCACCACAGATACGCAGTATTTT	CASSTTDTQYF
NA	TRBV5-1	many	TRBJ2-4	TGCGCCAGCAGCCTCGGGGATTCCAAAAACATTCAGTACTTC	CASSLGDSKNIQYF
NA	TRBV19	many	TRBJ1-5	TGTGCCAGTAGTATGACCGAGAATCAGCCCCAGCATTTT	CASSMTENQPQHF
NA	TRBV4-2	many	TRBJ1-5	TGTGCCAGCAGCCAAGATGTAGGAGGGATCAATCAGCCCCAGCATTTT	CASSQDVGGINQPQHF
TRBD1	TRBV29-1	NA	TRBJ2-1	TGCAGCGTTGAAGGACAGGGACAGCAGTTCTTC	CSVEGQGQQFF
TRBD1	TRBV6-2/TRBV6-3	many	TRBJ2-1	TGTGCCAGCAGTCCCGAGACAGGGGGCGACTCCAGAAATTACAATGAGCAGTTCTTC	CASSPETGGDSRNYNEQFF
TRBD2	TRBV7-9	many	TRBJ2-7	TGTGCCAGCAGCCCACCTGGGGGGGACGAGCAGTACTTC	CASSPPGGDEQYF
NA	TRBV20-1	many	TRBJ2-7	TGCAGTGCTAGAGGACAGTACGAGCAGTACTTC	CSARGQYEQYF
NA	TRBV7-8	many	TRBJ2-5	TGTGCCAGCAGCTTACGTGGGGGGACCCAAGAGACCCAGTACTTC	CASSLRGGTQETQYF
TRBD1	TRBV5-1	many	TRBJ2-2	TGCGCCAGCAGCTTGGCCGGGGACAGGGGGCTAGCCGGCGGAACCGGGGAGCTGTTTTTT	CASSLAGDRGLAGGTGELFF
TRBD2	TRBV4-3	few	TRBJ2-1	TGCGCCAGCAGCCAAGAATGGAGTAGCGGGGGGGACAATGAGCAGTTCTTC	CASSQEWSSGGDNEQFF
NA	TRBV10-3	NA	TRBJ1-1	TGTGCCATCAGTGACAGTGGATACACTGAAGCTTTCTTT	CAISDSGYTEAFF
NA	TRBV5-6	many	TRBJ2-7	TGTGCCAGCAGTCTATGGGTAGGGAGAAGGGACGAGCAGTACTTC	CASSLWVGRRDEQYF
NA	TRBV5-1	many	TRBJ1-2	TGCGCCAGCAGCAGGGACAAGAACTATGGCTACACCTTC	CASSRDKNYGYTF
NA	TRBV5-6	few	TRBJ1-2	TGCGCCAGCAGCTTGGGGGGGCCAAACTATGGCTACACCTTC	CASSLGGPNYGYTF
TRBD1	TRBV6-1	few	TRBJ1-2	TGTGCCTGCAGGAGCGGGACAGGACTCTTTCGAGACTATGGCTACACCTTC	CACRSGTGLFRDYGYTF
TRBD1	TRBV6-1	few	TRBJ1-6	TGTGCCAGCAGTCCAGATTGGGACAGGGTGAATTCACCCCTCCACTTT	CASSPDWDRVNSPLHF
NA	TRBV11-2	many	TRBJ1-1	TGTGCCAGCAGCCTAGGGGTATGGACTGAAGCTTTCTTT	CASSLGVWTEAFF
NA	TRBV12-3/TRBV12-4	NA	TRBJ1-5	TGTGCCAGCAGCTCCGCCAGGGGTGATGGCAATCAGCCCCAGCATTTT	CASSSARGDGNQPQHF
NA	TRBV5-1	many	TRBJ1-2	TGCGCCAGCAGCAGGGACCGGGAGGCCTACACCTTC	CASSRDREAYTF
TRBD1	TRBV3-1	many	TRBJ2-7	TGTGCCAGCAGCCCGGGACAGGCTAGCTACGAGCAGTACTTC	CASSPGQASYEQYF
NA	TRBV27	many	TRBJ1-5	TGTGCCAGCAGTCTCCGGGGGGCGCGGGGCAATCAGCCCCAGCATTTT	CASSLRGARGNQPQHF
NA	TRBV7-8	many	TRBJ2-3	TGTGCCAGCAGGCCACGGGGGAGCACAGATACGCAGTATTTT	CASRPRGSTDTQYF
TRBD1	TRBV20-1	once	TRBJ2-3	TGCAGTGCACCTACCCCCAACAGGGGACCCAAAGATACGCAGTATTTT	CSAPTPNRGPKDTQYF
NA	TRBV7-2	NA	TRBJ1-3	TGTGCCAGCAGCTTAGGATTTTCAGGGGCTGGAAACACCATATATTTT	CASSLGFSGAGNTIYF
NA	TRBV29-1	NA	TRBJ1-2	TGCAGCGTTGGGGGGGGTCGTGGCTACACCTTC	CSVGGGRGYTF
NA	TRBV15	many	TRBJ2-3	TGTGCCACCAGCAGAGGGGAGAGAGACATAGTTACAGATACGCAGTATTTT	CATSRGERDIVTDTQYF
NA	TRBV4-1	few	TRBJ2-7	TGCGCCAGCAGCCAAGACTCGAGCAGCTCCTACGAGCAGTACTTC	CASSQDSSSSYEQYF
NA	TRBV6-2/TRBV6-3	NA	TRBJ1-1	TGTGCCAGCAGTTACTCGAGGTACTTAGGGACCACTGAAGCTTTCTTT	CASSYSRYLGTTEAFF
NA	TRBV24-1	many	TRBJ1-2	TGTGCCACCAGTACTGGACTGGCCTATGGCTACACCTTC	CATSTGLAYGYTF
TRBD1	TRBV18	NA	TRBJ2-7	TGTGCCAGCTCACTAATCGGACAGGGGGCCGGCGGTGGGGAGCAGTACTTC	CASSLIGQGAGGGEQYF
TRBD1	TRBV27	NA	TRBJ2-7	TGTGCCAGCAGTTTATCTGAGGGGGCTTACGAGCAGTACTTC	CASSLSEGAYEQYF